The sample holds a few counts of the clone carrying this T cell receptor beta chain. As yet, its antigen is unknown. The CDR3 is made up of 14 amino acids. Germline V gives CDR1 MNHNS, CDR2 SASEGT. V shed 3 bases and J shed 0 bases, with 8 bases lying between them. This record comes from a study of blood T cells in healthy people across ages. The second PCR ran about 6 to 12 cycles with a sample-barcoded 5' primer and J-beta primers. TCRdb re-analysed the 5' RACE reads in MiXCR, keeping a single row per CDR3 protein. Among fewer than 1.5 million distinct CDR3 sequences listed, approximately 40% were seen once. Notes on the study in general: The recorded TCR beta diversity per million T cells decreased in a roughly linear manner with age.

The receptor was isolated from a woman between 18 and 29 years old in good health. Sequenced: blood. The genes are TRBV6-1 and TRBJ1-1, with D hard to call. As DNA, the CDR3 is TGTGCCAGCAGTGACCGTTACATGAACACTGAAGCTTTCTTT. Protein product: CASSDRYMNTEAFF.